The 16 T cell receptor beta chains presented below share a single source sample, sequenced in a study of cytomegalovirus exposure and HLA in healthy donors. Sequenced by immunoSEQ multiplex PCR; TCRdb stores in-frame clones only, minus some. This sample carries roughly 120,000 clones, over 85% of them seen once, and the ten largest clones take around 3.5%. Sequenced material: PBMCs. These receptor sequences come from a man aged 25 to 45 in good health and CMV-seronegative.

This clone occurred a few times. This sequence joins TRBV18 and TRBJ2-7, with unresolved D. V lost 0 bases to trimming and J lost 1 base, with 10 bases between them. The CDR3 spans 15 residues. Per the germline V gene, CDR1 is KGHSH and CDR2 is LQKENI. CDR3 residues: CASSPPSLRSYEQYF. CDR3 in DNA: TGTGCCAGCTCACCACCTAGTCTGAGATCCTACGAGCAGTACTTC.

This chain connects TRBV6-1 to TRBJ2-3, with D hard to call. The ends were cut back, 7 bases at V and 5 bases at J, with 10 bases in the middle. The CDR3 contains 12 residues. Per the germline V gene, CDR1 is MNHNS and CDR2 is SASEGT. CDR3 sequence: CASTPSLDTQYF. In DNA, the CDR3 is TGTGCCAGCACTCCGTCCCTAGATACGCAGTATTTT.

This chain joins TRBV23-1 and TRBJ2-3; D is uncertain. TRBV23-1 is known as an ORF, though its function is uncertain. V gave up 2 bases and J gave up 1 base, with 7 bases separating them. The CDR3 is 14 amino acids. The chain's CDR3 is CASSQAAGTDTQYF. In nucleotides, the CDR3 is TGCGCCAGCAGTCAAGCGGCAGGCACAGATACGCAGTATTTT.

The chain is built from TRBV28 and TRBJ2-1, with D maybe TRBD1 (6 bases). The CDR3 contains 15 residues. The germline V gene has CDR1 MDHEN and CDR2 SYDVKM. V lost 5 bases to trimming and J lost 4 bases, with 15 bases between them. This chain's CDR3 is CASSPQGEGYNEQFF. CDR3 coding DNA: TGTGCCAGCAGTCCACAGGGTGAAGGGTACAATGAGCAGTTCTTC.

This clone was seen more than once but under ten times. This rearrangement joins TRBV7-2 to TRBJ1-2, with TRBD1 matching over 9 bases. The V gene's germline CDR1 is SGHTA and CDR2 FQGNSA. CDR3 length equals 12 residues. Trimming took 8 bases from V and 2 from J; bases not matched to a gene: 0. The CDR3 region is CASGTGNYGYTF. CDR3 nucleotide sequence: TGTGCCAGCGGGACAGGGAACTATGGCTACACCTTC.

The rearrangement links TRBV6-5 to TRBJ2-1, with TRBD1 identical over 9 bases. The V gene's germline CDR1 is MNHEY and CDR2 SVGAGI. This CDR3 is 15 amino acids long. With V trimmed by 4 bases and J by 10 bases, 11 bases remained unmatched. CDR3 nucleotide sequence: TGTGCCAGCAGTTCAGCACACAGGGGGCATGCAGAGCAGTTCTTC. It encodes CASSSAHRGHAEQFF.

The rearrangement uses TRBV27 and TRBJ2-3, with TRBD1 matching over 7 bases. Germline assignment: CDR1 MNHEY and CDR2 SMNVEV (reference sequence). V shed 2 bases, J shed 4 bases, and the junction held 6 bases outside the gene matches. This CDR3 has 15 residues. The CDR3 DNA is TGTGCCAGCAGTTTAGGGACAGTCCCCGCAGATACGCAGTATTTT. Translated, it gives CASSLGTVPADTQYF.

This chain joins TRBV7-2 and TRBJ2-7, with 7 bases aligning to TRBD2. This CDR3 has 15 residues. V shed 5 bases, J shed 3 bases, and the junction held 10 bases outside the gene matches. Germline loops: CDR1 SGHTA, CDR2 FQGNSA. This chain's CDR3 is CASSAGDWMYYEQYF. The CDR3 region has the DNA TGTGCCAGCAGCGCGGGGGACTGGATGTACTACGAGCAGTACTTC.

The chain carries TRBV7-6 and TRBJ2-2, with a weak D call TRBD1 (5 bases). Looked up from germline, CDR1 is SGHVS and CDR2 is FNYEAQ. The CDR3 consists of 17 residues. V dropped 0 bases and J dropped 2 bases, with 13 bases sitting between them. The CDR3 DNA is TGTGCCAGCAGCTTAGCCCCCACAGGTCCCAACACCGGGGAGCTGTTTTTT. Protein: CASSLAPTGPNTGELFF.

The gene calls are TRBV5-4 and TRBJ2-3; weak D call: TRBD1 (6 bases). The CDR3 has 15 amino acids. Looked up from germline, CDR1 is SGHNT and CDR2 is YYREEE (reference sequence). Trimming took off 4 bases at V and 6 bases at J, with 18 bases between the two ends. The CDR3 sequence is CASSPTRTGTDTQYF. The CDR3 DNA is TGTGCCAGCAGCCCCACGCGTACAGGGACGGATACGCAGTATTTT.

This chain links TRBV7-2 with TRBJ2-7; D is unresolved. The V gene's germline CDR1 is SGHTA and CDR2 FQGNSA. Trimming removed 8 bases from V and 0 bases from J, with 14 bases in between. The CDR3 runs 14 residues. The CDR3 nucleotides are TGTGCCAGCTGTGACACCGGAACCTCCTACGAGCAGTACTTC. Its translation is CASCDTGTSYEQYF.

The V call is TRBV6-6, the J call TRBJ1-5, with a possible D match to TRBD1 (5 bases). The CDR3 extends over 16 amino acids. Germline V gives CDR1 MNHNY, CDR2 SVGAGI (reference sequence). Deletions cut 6 bases from V and 3 bases from J, with 18 bases between. CDR3 nucleotide sequence: TGTGCCAGCAGATCAAGGGGTCAAACGAACAATCAGCCCCAGCATTTT. It translates to CASRSRGQTNNQPQHF.

The rearrangement links TRBV28 to TRBJ1-2, with TRBD1 matching over 9 bases. This CDR3 is 15 amino acids long. Trimming removed 6 bases from V and 1 base from J; junction bases left unmatched: 6. The germline CDR1 and CDR2 sequences are MDHEN and SYDVKM. CDR3 in DNA: TGTGCCAGCAGCCGGGGACAGGGTCTTAACTATGGCTACACCTTC. This gives the protein CASSRGQGLNYGYTF.

This clone was detected only once. The genes are TRBV11-3 and TRBJ2-1; D gene unclear. V was pared by 3 bases and J by 0 bases, with 15 bases between. CDR3 length equals 17 residues. CDR1 and CDR2 (germline): SGHNT, YENEEA. The CDR3 DNA reads TGTGCCAGCAGCTTCAGCCACGGAGAACGCTCCTACAATGAGCAGTTCTTC. Amino acid sequence: CASSFSHGERSYNEQFF.

This chain joins TRBV7-9 and TRBJ1-1; weak D call: TRBD1 (5 bases). Looked up from germline, CDR1 is SEHNR and CDR2 is FQNEAQ (reference sequence). V lost 5 bases to trimming and J lost 6 bases, with 13 bases between them. The CDR3 has 13 residues. CDR3 loop: CASSLMTAPEAFF. DNA for the CDR3: TGTGCCAGCAGCCTGATGACAGCGCCTGAAGCTTTCTTT.

The rearrangement uses TRBV5-6 and TRBJ2-5, with D possibly being TRBD2 (7 bases). V dropped 4 bases and J dropped 0 bases, with 13 bases sitting between them. Germline V lookup: CDR1 SGHDT, CDR2 YYEEEE. The CDR3 extends over 15 amino acids. CDR3 sequence: CASSDKGGDQETQYF. CDR3 nucleotides: TGTGCCAGCAGCGACAAAGGGGGGGACCAAGAGACCCAGTACTTC. The full variable domain, with the rest looked up from reference TRBV5-6 and TRBJ2-5, is DAGVTQSPTHLIKTRGQQVTLRCSPKSGHDTVSWYQQALGQGPQFIFQYYEEEERQRGNFPDRFSGHQFPNYSSELNVNALLLGDSALYLCASSDKGGDQETQYFGPGTRLLVL.